This TCR beta chain was recorded in a study of blood T cell repertoires in COVID-19. V lost 5 bases, J lost 11 bases, and 11 bases stayed unmatched. The CDR3 is 13 amino acids. Germline assignment: CDR1 SGHTA and CDR2 FQGNSA. Source study methods: Estimates of nucleated cell counts were drawn from the amplification of reference gene primers. The assay was immunoSEQ multiplex PCR, and TCRdb's table has in-frame clones only and misses some. V, J and clone size were drawn from that table, and D and trimming were deduced from the DNA. The table lists about 180,000 clones, 88% of them singletons, with about 8.4% in the top ten. The cohort comprised adults aged about 18 to 100 years residing in about two dozen US areas.

Input material: PBMCs or T cells enriched from blood (not recorded which). The TCR comes from a woman younger than 35 who had recovered from COVID-19. The chain employs TRBV7-2 and TRBJ1-2, with 7 bases lining up with TRBD1. The CDR3 bases are TGTGCCAGCAGCCTGGAAGACAGGGCCAAATACACCTTC. It is translated as CASSLEDRAKYTF.